The source of this T cell receptor beta chain is a study of shared clonotypes between healthy human individuals (dated by TCRdb to about 2020). Concerning the study at large: Three men and a couple of women, aged 18 to 49 years, made up the cohort. To estimate repertoire size and how much clonotypes are shared between individuals, the study performed deep sequencing of blood TCR repertoires from about 5 healthy adults. For each donor, three plates each were used for CD4 naive and CD4 memory, two plates were used for CD8 naive, and one plate was used for CD8 memory. Leukapheresis yielded between about 0.8 and 9.5 billion PBMCs per donor. Libraries were prepared and TCR repertoires were sequenced by different laboratories using diverse techniques, in order to increase sequencing depth and limit assay-specific biases.

The CDR3 spans 14 residues, from the cysteine through the phenylalanine. The CDR3 DNA has 42 bases and is translated from base 1. The germline V gene gives CDR1 as KGHSH and CDR2 as LQKENI. The germline V end is reduced by 4 bases and the J end by 2 bases; junction bases left unmatched: 3. TCR CDR3 regions were amplified from genomic DNA by multiplex PCR using the deep immunoSEQ assay. Genomic DNA extracted from each cell subset was distributed evenly over all wells of several immunoSEQ 96-well plates, and each plate served as one replicate. For sorted subsets, around 0.2 ug of genomic DNA, equivalent to around 29,000 T cell genomes, went into each replicate PCR. Purified libraries were quantified with a Qubit 3.0 fluorometer, sized on a Bioanalyzer 2100, and re-quantified with the KAPA Library Quantification kit. A separate single-read 150-cycle Illumina NextSeq 550 flow cell was used to sequence each immunoSEQ 96-well plate. As for the authors' bioinformatics: Because the immunoSEQ output held only junctional sequences and lacked quality scores, the filtering could not match the filtering applied to full-length reads. Sequences were annotated with PyIR, a Python wrapper for IgBLAST v1.9, using IMGT germline references to assign V/J genes and CDR3. Reads with weak V/J assignments (E-value above 1e-6), missing CDR3, stop codons, out-of-frame junctions, or ambiguous translated residues were removed. V3J clonotypes were defined as sequences sharing an identical inferred V gene, J gene, and CDR3 amino acid sequence. Percentage overlap between repertoires was computed as shared unique clonotypes divided by the size of the smaller repertoire. Three approaches were used to assess repertoire richness: RTK rarefaction, the Chao1 estimator, and Recon v2.1 estimates of unobserved clonotypes. Generation probabilities were computed with OLGA for all TCRbeta clonotypes obtained by the gDNA method from several donors. TCRdb re-hosts the immuneACCESS table, in-frame sequences only. Its copies lack some clones; in the studies checked, an unresolved V gene accounts for under half of them, and the cause for the rest is not known. Clone size and the V and J calls come from that table; the DNA yielded D and trimming. The sample table shows approximately 530,000 clones, and 90% to 97% are seen once. The top ten clones comprise around 0.067% of the sample.

Donors were healthy HIV-negative adults with no recently reported acute infections or vaccinations. Only Caucasian adults living in Nashville, Tennessee, USA were represented among the donors. CD4+ T cells were enriched by magnetic negative selection, after which naive cells were positively selected on CD45RA and the negative fraction was taken as the memory subset. Blood was collected by leukapheresis, and PBMCs were isolated by Ficoll-Histopaque density gradient centrifugation and then cryopreserved in liquid nitrogen vapor phase. Analytical flow cytometry was used to check the purity and quantity of each magnetically sorted T cell population. Genomic DNA was isolated from each sorted fraction and quantified by UV absorbance on a Nanodrop 2000c. What the research found in general, with its limitations: Sampling was restricted to blood, and TCR repertoires in tissue are likely to differ from TCR repertoires in blood. Even with the large sequencing depth, rarefaction of the sorted-subset datasets indicated that sequencing was incomplete. Compared with non-shared clonotypes, clonotypes shared by all four sorted-subset donors had higher generation probabilities. Across several donors, approximately 4.9% of naive CD4, 3.5% of naive CD8, approximately 2.5% of memory CD4, and roughly 0.41% of memory CD8 clonotypes were shared. Based on pairwise subsampling, the degree of clonotype sharing among donors was expected to be affected by sequencing depth. Larger estimated clonotype richness was generally found for naive subsets than for memory subsets. The small number of donors limited the genetic and exposure-history diversity represented.

On this clone: It lacks a known antigen. Within one base of it there is no much larger clone, and no base qualities were kept.

The receptor chain draws on TRBV18 and TRBJ2-5; the junction holds 8 bases that match TRBD1. The sample was naive CD4+ T cells sorted from blood. The meaning of the sample's cell subset or site label: CD45RA+ positively selected. This sequence originates from a woman in her twenties or thirties in good health. The CDR3 region: CASSLGTGQETQYF. The base sequence is TGTGCCAGCTCACTAGGGACAGGACAAGAGACCCAGTACTTC.